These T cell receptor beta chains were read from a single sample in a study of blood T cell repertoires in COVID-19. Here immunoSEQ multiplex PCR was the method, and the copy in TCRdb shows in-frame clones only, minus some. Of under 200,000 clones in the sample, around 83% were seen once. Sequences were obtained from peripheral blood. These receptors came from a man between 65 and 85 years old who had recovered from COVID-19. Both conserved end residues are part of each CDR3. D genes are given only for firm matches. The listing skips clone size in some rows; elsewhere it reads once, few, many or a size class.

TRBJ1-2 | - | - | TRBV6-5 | TGTGCCAGCAGCAACGGGGGGCAGCGAGATGGCTACACCTTC | CASSNGGQRDGYTF
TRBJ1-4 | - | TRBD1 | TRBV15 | TGTGCCACCAGCAGAAACAGGGGTGAGGGGGAAAAACTGTTTTTT | CATSRNRGEGEKLFF
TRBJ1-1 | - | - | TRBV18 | TGTGCCAGCTCACCACTTAGGTTTATTGGGCGAAACGAAGGTGAAGCTTTCTTT | CASSPLRFIGRNEGEAFF
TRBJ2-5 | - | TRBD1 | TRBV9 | TGTGCCAGCAGGACCCGACAGGGGCGACAAGAGACCCAGTACTTC | CASRTRQGRQETQYF
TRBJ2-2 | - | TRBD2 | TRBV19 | TGTGCCAGTAGTCCTAGCGGGAGGGCCCTATTCGGGGAGCTGTTTTTT | CASSPSGRALFGELFF
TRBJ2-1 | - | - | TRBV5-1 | TGCGCCAGCAGCTTGGTTCCAGGGACCTACAATGAGCAGTTCTTC | CASSLVPGTYNEQFF
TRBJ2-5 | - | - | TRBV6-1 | TGTGCCAGCAGTGAGAGACAGACGCAAGAGACCCAGTACTTC | CASSERQTQETQYF
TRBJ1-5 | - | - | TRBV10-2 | TGCGCCAGCGGGGGCGTGGATGGCAATCAGCCCCAGCATTTT | CASGGVDGNQPQHF
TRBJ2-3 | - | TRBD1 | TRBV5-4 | TGTGCCAGCAGCCCTGACAGGGAAGATACGCAGTATTTT | CASSPDREDTQYF
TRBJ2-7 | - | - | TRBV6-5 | TGTGCCAGCAGGAGGGACACAAGCTCCTACGAGCAGTACTTC | CASRRDTSSYEQYF
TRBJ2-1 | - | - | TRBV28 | TGTGCCAGCGGGGGGGGCGAGGCCGTGGTGAATGAGCAGTTCTTC | CASGGGEAVVNEQFF
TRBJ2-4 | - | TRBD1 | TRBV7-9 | TGTGCCAGCGGGGGACAGGTGTGGGGCATTCAGTACTTC | CASGGQVWGIQYF
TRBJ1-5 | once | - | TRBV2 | TGTGCCAGCAGTATAAGCAGCAATCAGCCCCAGCATTTT | CASSISSNQPQHF
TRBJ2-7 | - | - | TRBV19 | TGTGCCAGTAGTATAGAGGCAGGGGTTACCTACGAGCAGTACTTC | CASSIEAGVTYEQYF
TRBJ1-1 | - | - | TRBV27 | TGTGCCAGCAGTTCCAGGATGAACACTGAAGCTTTCTTT | CASSSRMNTEAFF
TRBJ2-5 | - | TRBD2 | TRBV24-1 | TGTGCCACCAGTGTCCTTCTGGAGAGCGGGGTTCAAGAGACCCAGTACTTC | CATSVLLESGVQETQYF
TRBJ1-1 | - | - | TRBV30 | TGTGCCTGGAGTGGAGGGAACACTGAAGCTTTCTTT | CAWSGGNTEAFF
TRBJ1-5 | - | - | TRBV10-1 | TGCGCCAGCAGTGAGTCCAGAAATCAGCCCCAGCATTTT | CASSESRNQPQHF
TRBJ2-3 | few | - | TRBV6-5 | TGTGCCAGCAGTATGGGTCCAGGGGAGACAGATACGCAGTATTTT | CASSMGPGETDTQYF
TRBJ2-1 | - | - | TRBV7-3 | TGTGCCAGCAGCTTACGAGGAGGTACGTCCCGGAACGAGCAGTTCTTC | CASSLRGGTSRNEQFF
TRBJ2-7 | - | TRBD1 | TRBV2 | TGTGCCAGCAGGTCAGGGGGCGGCTACGAGCAGTACTTC | CASRSGGGYEQYF
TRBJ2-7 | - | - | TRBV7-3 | TGTGCCAGCAGCTTAACGTCCCAGGGGCGATACGAGCAGTACTTC | CASSLTSQGRYEQYF
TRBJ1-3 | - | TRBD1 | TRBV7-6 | TGTGCCAGCAGCTTAGCCGACAGGGGCGCCGGAAACACCATATATTTT | CASSLADRGAGNTIYF
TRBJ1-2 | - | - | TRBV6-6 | TGTGCCAGCAGTTACTCGAGCGACGGCTCCTATGGCTACACCTTC | CASSYSSDGSYGYTF
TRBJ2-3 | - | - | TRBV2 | TGTGCCAGCACGGGGGGAGGGGGGGGAGATACGCAGTATTTT | CASTGGGGGDTQYF